This TCR beta chain was sequenced during a study of identifying expanded T cells in peripheral blood. Study-wide results and limits: Variance in clone template counts between approximately two-week samples significantly increased with total template count across all healthy donors. Technical replicates showed about 1.1 changed clones; two weeks roughly 16; four weeks 19.

Germline lookup yields CDR1 SGHAT and CDR2 FQNNGV. V dropped 6 bases and J dropped 1 base, with 9 bases sitting between them. The CDR3 consists of 13 residues. Measured with immunoSEQ multiplex PCR; TCRdb has only the in-frame clones, and not every one. The table shows about 100,000 clones, with 88% occurring only once. In this sample, this clone turned up once. Its antigen is as yet unknown. The origin of this receptor is a person between 18 and 70 years old in good health. The specimen was blood. J is TRBJ1-1 and V is TRBV11-2, with D maybe TRBD1 (5 bases). CDR3 DNA: TGTGCCAGCAGTGGACACGAGAACACTGAAGCTTTCTTT. Encoded protein: CASSGHENTEAFF.